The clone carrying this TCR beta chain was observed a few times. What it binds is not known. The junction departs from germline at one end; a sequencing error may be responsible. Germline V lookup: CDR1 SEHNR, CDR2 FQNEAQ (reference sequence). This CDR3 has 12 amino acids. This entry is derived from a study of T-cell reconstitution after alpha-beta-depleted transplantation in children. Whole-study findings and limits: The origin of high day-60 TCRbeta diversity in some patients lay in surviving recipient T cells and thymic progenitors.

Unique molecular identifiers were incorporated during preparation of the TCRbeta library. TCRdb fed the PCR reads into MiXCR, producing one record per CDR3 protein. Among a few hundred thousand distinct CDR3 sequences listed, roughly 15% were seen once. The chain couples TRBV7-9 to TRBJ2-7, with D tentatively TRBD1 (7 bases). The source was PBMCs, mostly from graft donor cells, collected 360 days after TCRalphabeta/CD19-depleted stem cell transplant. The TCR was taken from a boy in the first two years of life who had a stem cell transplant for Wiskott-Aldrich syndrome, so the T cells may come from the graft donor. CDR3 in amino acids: CASSYLQGGRNF. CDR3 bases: TGTGCCAGCAGCTACCTCCAGGGGGGAAGGAACTTC.